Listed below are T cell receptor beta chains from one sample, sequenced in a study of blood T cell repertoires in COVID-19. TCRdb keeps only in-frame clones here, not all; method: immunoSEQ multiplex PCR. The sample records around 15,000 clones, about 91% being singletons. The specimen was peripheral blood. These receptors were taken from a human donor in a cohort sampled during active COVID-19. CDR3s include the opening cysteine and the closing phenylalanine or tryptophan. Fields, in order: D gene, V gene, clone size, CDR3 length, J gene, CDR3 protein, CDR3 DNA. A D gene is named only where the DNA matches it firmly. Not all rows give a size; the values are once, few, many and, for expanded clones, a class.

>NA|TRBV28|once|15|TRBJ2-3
CASSFDGRRTDTQYF
TGTGCCAGCAGTTTTGACGGCAGGAGGACAGATACGCAGTATTTT
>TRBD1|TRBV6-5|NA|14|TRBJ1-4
CASRGTGGDEKLFF
TGTGCCAGCAGAGGGACAGGGGGAGATGAAAAACTGTTTTTT
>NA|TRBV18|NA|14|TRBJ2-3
CATSSNAAQDTQYF
TGTGCCACCTCTTCCAACGCGGCACAAGATACGCAGTATTTT
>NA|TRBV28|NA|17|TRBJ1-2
CASGGGQGGGIGYGYTF
TGTGCCAGCGGCGGCGGGCAAGGTGGGGGGATTGGCTATGGCTACACCTTC
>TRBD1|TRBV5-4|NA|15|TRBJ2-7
CASSTRDRGSYEQYF
TGTGCCAGCAGCACCCGGGACAGGGGATCCTACGAGCAGTACTTC
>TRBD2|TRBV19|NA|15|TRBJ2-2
CATHPGTRNTGELFF
TGTGCCACTCACCCCGGGACTAGGAACACCGGGGAGCTGTTTTTT
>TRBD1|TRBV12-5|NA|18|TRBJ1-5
CASGYLTGGAYGYQPQHF
TGTGCTAGTGGTTATTTAACAGGGGGCGCGTACGGGTATCAGCCCCAGCATTTT
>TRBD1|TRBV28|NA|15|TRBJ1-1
CASSPGTAMSTEAFF
TGTGCCAGCAGTCCCGGGACAGCCATGAGCACTGAAGCTTTCTTT
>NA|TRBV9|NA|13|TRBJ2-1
CASRDEGYNEQFF
TGTGCCAGCAGAGACGAGGGCTACAATGAGCAGTTCTTC
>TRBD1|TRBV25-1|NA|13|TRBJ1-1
CATSRQGNTEAFF
TGTGCCACGTCCCGACAGGGGAACACTGAAGCTTTCTTT
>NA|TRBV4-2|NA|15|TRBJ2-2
CASSQELKGAGELFF
TGTGCCAGCAGCCAAGAATTGAAGGGGGCCGGGGAGCTGTTTTTT
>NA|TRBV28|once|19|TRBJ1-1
CASSFLGLNLAPMNTEAFF
TGTGCCAGCAGTTTTCTCGGACTGAATCTAGCCCCCATGAACACTGAAGCTTTCTTT
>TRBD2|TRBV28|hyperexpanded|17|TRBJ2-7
CASSLFYLAGVSYEQYF
TGTGCCAGCAGTTTATTTTACCTAGCGGGAGTTTCCTACGAGCAGTACTTC
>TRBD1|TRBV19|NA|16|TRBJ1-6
CASSRGTGGFNGALHF
TGTGCCAGTAGCCGAGGGACAGGGGGCTTCAATGGGGCCCTCCACTTT
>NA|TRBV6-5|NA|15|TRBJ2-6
CASRGAGSGANVLTF
TGTGCCAGCAGGGGAGCAGGTTCTGGGGCCAACGTCCTGACTTTC
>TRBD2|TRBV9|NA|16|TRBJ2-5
CASSVAPREAQETQYF
TGTGCCAGCAGCGTAGCTCCACGGGAGGCCCAAGAGACCCAGTACTTC
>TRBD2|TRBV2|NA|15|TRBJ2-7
CASIKLAGGPYEQYF
TGTGCCAGCATAAAACTAGCGGGAGGCCCCTACGAGCAGTACTTC
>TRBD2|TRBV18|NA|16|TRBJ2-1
CASSPLLALPYNEQFF
TGTGCCAGCTCACCCCTACTAGCGCTACCCTACAATGAGCAGTTCTTC
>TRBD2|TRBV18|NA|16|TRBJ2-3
CASSSGLAGVSDTQYF
TGTGCCAGCTCATCCGGACTAGCGGGAGTTTCAGATACGCAGTATTTT
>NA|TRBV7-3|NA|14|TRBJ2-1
CASSIGGIINEQFF
TGTGCCAGCAGCATCGGAGGGATTATCAATGAGCAGTTCTTC
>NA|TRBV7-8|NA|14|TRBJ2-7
CASSLAGHRYEQYF
TGTGCCAGCAGCTTAGCGGGACATCGATACGAGCAGTACTTC
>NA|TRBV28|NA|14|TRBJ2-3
CASSLPGRTDTQYF
TGTGCCAGCAGTCTCCCTGGCAGGACAGATACGCAGTATTTT
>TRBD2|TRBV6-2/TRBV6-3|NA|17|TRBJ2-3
CASSLLRLATSTDTQYF
TGTGCCAGCAGTCTGCTTCGACTAGCGACTAGCACAGATACGCAGTATTTT
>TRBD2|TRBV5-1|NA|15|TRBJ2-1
CASSFFTSGYNEQFF
TGCGCCAGCAGCTTCTTCACTAGCGGCTACAATGAGCAGTTCTTC
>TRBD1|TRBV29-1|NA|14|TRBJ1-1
CSVGGDRGNTEAFF
TGCAGCGTTGGGGGGGACAGGGGGAACACTGAAGCTTTCTTT
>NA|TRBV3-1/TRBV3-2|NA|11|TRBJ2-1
CASSQGLEQFF
TGTGCCAGCAGCCAAGGGCTTGAGCAGTTCTTC
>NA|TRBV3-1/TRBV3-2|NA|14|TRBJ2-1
CASSHGAANNEQFF
TGTGCCAGCAGCCACGGCGCGGCCAACAATGAGCAGTTCTTC
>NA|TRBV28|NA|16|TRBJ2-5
CASRDSIGGDLETQYF
TGTGCCAGCAGGGACTCTATTGGCGGGGACCTAGAGACCCAGTACTTC
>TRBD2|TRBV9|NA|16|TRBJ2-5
CASSVGTSANQETQYF
TGTGCCAGCAGCGTAGGTACTAGCGCAAACCAAGAGACCCAGTACTTC
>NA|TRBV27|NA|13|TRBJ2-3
CASAKRGTDTQYF
TGTGCCAGCGCTAAAAGAGGGACAGATACGCAGTATTTT
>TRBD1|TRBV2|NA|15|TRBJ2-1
CASRVQGASYNEQFF
TGTGCCAGCAGGGTACAGGGGGCGAGCTACAATGAGCAGTTCTTC
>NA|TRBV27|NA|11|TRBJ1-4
CASSKAGKLFF
TGTGCCAGCAGCAAGGCAGGGAAACTGTTTTTT
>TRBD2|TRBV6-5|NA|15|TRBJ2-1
CVSSPTSGRVNEQFF
TGTGTCAGCAGCCCGACTAGCGGGAGAGTCAATGAGCAGTTCTTC
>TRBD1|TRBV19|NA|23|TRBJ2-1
CASSIQSPGQGVVWGRGTNEQFF
TGTGCCAGTAGTATACAATCCCCGGGACAGGGGGTCGTCTGGGGTCGGGGGACGAATGAGCAGTTCTTC
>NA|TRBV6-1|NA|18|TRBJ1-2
CASSEALFAGARNYGYTF
TGTGCCAGCAGTGAAGCCCTCTTTGCAGGGGCAAGGAACTATGGCTACACCTTC
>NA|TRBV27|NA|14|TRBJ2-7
CASSPFGGSYEQYF
TGTGCCAGCAGTCCATTTGGGGGGTCGTACGAGCAGTACTTC